The 21 T cell receptor beta chains reported below all come from one sample, sequenced in a study of T cell responses to AZD1222 COVID-19 vaccine. This table comes from immunoSEQ multiplex PCR, and its TCRdb copy is limited to in-frame clones, with some not included. This sample has 65,000 to 80,000 clones, with about 80% found just once. This specimen was peripheral blood, taken 28 days after the second AZD1222 dose. The receptors stem from an adult who received the AZD1222 COVID-19 vaccine.

V gene TRBV5-6 combines with J gene TRBJ2-1; D is unclear. The germline V gene encodes CDR1 SGHDT and CDR2 YYEEEE. The CDR3 consists of 11 residues. V was trimmed by 3 bases and J by 6 bases, leaving 4 bases between them. The CDR3 region is CASSSCNEQFF. CDR3 bases: TGTGCCAGCAGCTCGTGCAATGAGCAGTTCTTC.

The V and J genes are TRBV7-2 and TRBJ2-5; 8 nucleotides agree with TRBD1. The CDR3 contains 15 residues. Germline-derived CDR1 and CDR2 are SGHTA and FQGNSA. Germline trimming cut 5 bases from V and 5 bases from J; bases unmatched to any gene: 10. This chain's CDR3 is CASSRSTGVQETQYF. The CDR3 bases are TGTGCCAGCAGCCGGTCGACAGGGGTTCAGGAGACCCAGTACTTC.

This sequence joins TRBV7-9 and TRBJ2-2; D unresolved. The V end lost 1 base, the J end lost 5 bases, and 5 bases lay between the germline ends. Germline values: CDR1 SEHNR, CDR2 FQNEAQ (reference sequence). The CDR3 length is 13 residues. The CDR3 is CASSLDATGELFF. CDR3 in DNA: TGTGCCAGCAGCTTAGACGCGACCGGGGAGCTGTTTTTT.

The V call is TRBV7-9, the J call TRBJ2-1; D call uncertain. Germline values: CDR1 SEHNR, CDR2 FQNEAQ (reference sequence). V was clipped by 1 base and J by 2 bases, with 6 bases between them. CDR3 size: 14 residues. The CDR3 protein is CASSLVVTYNEQFF. In DNA form, the CDR3 reads TGTGCCAGCAGCTTAGTAGTGACCTACAATGAGCAGTTCTTC.

The CDR3 loop reads CASRPDRGLGEKLFF. CDR3 coding DNA: TGTGCCAGCAGACCCGACAGGGGGCTAGGTGAAAAACTGTTTTTT. This chain uses TRBV28 with TRBJ1-4, with 10 bases aligning to TRBD1. The V gene's germline CDR1 is MDHEN and CDR2 SYDVKM. This CDR3 comprises 15 residues. Trimming cost V 6 bases and J 7 bases; bases outside gene matches: 8. Together with reference TRBV28 and TRBJ1-4, the CDR3 gives the full variable domain: DVKVTQSSRYLVKRTGEKVFLECVQDMDHENMFWYRQDPGLGLRLIYFSYDVKMKEKGDIPEGYSVSREKKERFSLILESASTNQTSMYLCASRPDRGLGEKLFFGSGTQLSVL.

The chain recombines TRBV7-7 with TRBJ2-3; 11 bases agree with TRBD2. CDR1 and CDR2 (germline): SSHAT, FNYEAQ (reference sequence). This CDR3 is 14 amino acids long. V shed 5 bases, J shed 14 bases, and the junction held 12 bases outside the gene matches. The CDR3 coding sequence is TGTGCCAGCAGCCCCGGGACTAGCGGAGGGGTATGGTATTTT. This gives the protein CASSPGTSGGVWYF. The full variable domain, with the rest looked up from reference TRBV7-7 and TRBJ2-3, is GAGVSQSPRYKVTKRGQDVTLRCDPISSHATLYWYQQALGQGPEFLTYFNYEAQPDKSGLPSDRFSAERPEGSISTLTIQRTEQRDSAMYRCASSPGTSGGVWYFGPGTRLTVL.

The chain is built from TRBV7-9 and TRBJ1-1; the D gene is possibly TRBD1 (5 bases). The CDR3 is made up of 14 amino acids. With 7 bases removed from V and 1 base from J, the gap between germline ends came to 13 bases. Germline V gene lookup returns CDR1 SEHNR and CDR2 FQNEAQ (reference sequence). CDR3 sequence (DNA): TGTGCCAGCACCGCGGGTGGGACGAACACTGAAGCTTTCTTT. It specifies CASTAGGTNTEAFF. Drawing the rest from reference TRBV7-9 and TRBJ1-1, the complete variable domain is DTGVSQNPRHKITKRGQNVTFRCDPISEHNRLYWYRQTLGQGPEFLTYFQNEAQLEKSRLLSDRFSAERPKGSFSTLEIQRTEQGDSAMYLCASTAGGTNTEAFFGQGTRLTVV.

CDR3 amino acids: CASSPGLGTEQYF. CDR3 coding DNA: TGTGCCAGCAGCCCTGGATTGGGAACCGAGCAGTACTTC. This chain links TRBV7-2 with TRBJ2-7; D unresolved. The CDR3 is 13 amino acids. Trimming stripped 5 bases from V and 6 bases from J, with 14 bases between. Germline lookup yields CDR1 SGHTA and CDR2 FQGNSA.

The DNA for the CDR3 is TGTGCCAGCAGTGAGGGGACAGACCCCTACGAGCAGTACTTC. This encodes CASSEGTDPYEQYF. The rearrangement uses TRBV6-1 and TRBJ2-7; 7 nucleotides match TRBD1. Germline V gives CDR1 MNHNS, CDR2 SASEGT. V lost 3 bases to trimming and J lost 2 bases; unmatched junction nucleotides: 4. The CDR3 is made up of 14 amino acids.

The CDR3 region is CASSLQGNYGYTF. The DNA for the CDR3 is TGTGCCAGCAGCCTACAGGGTAACTATGGCTACACCTTC. V is TRBV12-3 or TRBV12-4 and J is TRBJ1-2; TRBD1 is a possible D gene (6 bases). Deletions cut 6 bases from V and 1 base from J, with 9 bases between. The CDR3 is 13 amino acids.

The chain joins TRBV6-2 or TRBV6-3 to TRBJ1-5, with D possibly TRBD1 on 6 matching bases. Germline V gene lookup returns CDR1 MNHEY and CDR2 SVGEGT. V lost 5 bases and J lost 0, with 11 bases in between. CDR3 size: 15 residues. For the CDR3, the DNA is TGTGCCAGCAGTAGGGACAACAATAGCAATCAGCCCCAGCATTTT. It translates to CASSRDNNSNQPQHF.

J is TRBJ1-2 and V is TRBV3-1 (or the pseudogene TRBV3-2); the D gene is possibly TRBD1 (5 bases). Germline CDR1 and CDR2: LGHDT and YNNKEL (reference sequence). This CDR3 has 14 residues. V shed 2 bases and J shed 7 bases, with 14 bases lying between them. CDR3 coding DNA: TGTGCCAGCAGCCAACCCGGGGCAGGGTCTGGCTACACCTTC. This translates into CASSQPGAGSGYTF.

The chain employs TRBV4-3 and TRBJ2-1; 8 bases match TRBD2. CDR1 is LGHNA and CDR2 is YSLEER in the germline V gene. J gave up 8 bases and V 0 bases, and 15 bases lay outside the gene matches. This CDR3 comprises 18 residues. The chain's CDR3 is CASSQDPGGQGYDYEQFF. CDR3 coding DNA: TGCGCCAGCAGCCAAGATCCGGGGGGGCAGGGATACGACTATGAGCAGTTCTTC.

The rearrangement joins TRBV3-1 (or the pseudogene TRBV3-2) to TRBJ2-4, with 11 nucleotides matching TRBD2. The CDR3 sequence is 15 residues long. Germline-derived CDR1 and CDR2 are LGHDT and YNNKEL (reference sequence). Trimming at V came to 1 base and at J to 7 bases, leaving 3 bases not matched to a gene. CDR3 sequence reads: CASSQGLAGGNIQYF. The CDR3 DNA reads as TGTGCCAGCAGCCAAGGGCTAGCGGGAGGCAACATTCAGTACTTC.

The V gene is TRBV2, the J gene TRBJ1-5; no definite D call. V was clipped by 2 bases and J by 2 bases, with 13 bases between them. The CDR3 extends over 16 amino acids. Per the germline V gene, CDR1 is SNHLY and CDR2 is FYNNEI. This chain's CDR3 is CASSERAGSGNQPQHF. For the CDR3, the DNA is TGTGCCAGCAGTGAAAGAGCTGGGTCGGGCAATCAGCCCCAGCATTTT. The variable domain in full, completed from reference TRBV2 and TRBJ1-5, reads EPEVTQTPSHQVTQMGQEVILRCVPISNHLYFYWYRQILGQKVEFLVSFYNNEISEKSEIFDDQFSVERPDGSNFTLKIRSTKLEDSAMYFCASSERAGSGNQPQHFGDGTRLSIL.

J is TRBJ1-3 and V is TRBV9; 9 bases align to TRBD1. The CDR3 is 16 residues long. Germline values: CDR1 SGDLS, CDR2 YYNGEE. The V and J ends lost 0 bases and 2 bases, in that order; junction bases with no gene match: 3. The CDR3 sequence: CASSVENRGPGNTIYF. In DNA, the CDR3 is TGTGCCAGCAGCGTAGAAAACAGGGGGCCTGGAAACACCATATATTTT.

The rearrangement joins TRBV28 to TRBJ1-5; no definite D call. Looked up from germline, CDR1 is MDHEN and CDR2 is SYDVKM. V was pared by 8 bases and J by 1 base, with 9 bases between. This CDR3 has 13 amino acids. The CDR3 sequence is CASHPWSNQPQHF. The CDR3, as DNA: TGTGCCAGCCATCCCTGGAGCAATCAGCCCCAGCATTTT.

This clone was counted only a few times. This chain joins TRBV10-3 and TRBJ1-6; no firm D call. This CDR3 has 12 amino acids. Per the germline V gene, CDR1 is ENHRY and CDR2 is SYGVKD. The germline V and J ends were trimmed by 3 bases and 3 bases, with 0 bases remaining between them. CDR3 amino acids: CAISDYNSPLHF. The CDR3 DNA reads as TGTGCCATCAGTGACTATAATTCACCCCTCCACTTT.

The chain is built from TRBV6-5 and TRBJ1-1; D unresolved. With 3 bases removed from V and 8 bases from J, the gap between germline ends came to 13 bases. CDR1 and CDR2 from the germline V gene are MNHEY and SVGAGI. The CDR3 loop spans 13 amino acids. The CDR3 DNA is TGTGCCAGCAGTTATAGGGAGAAATCCGAAGCTTTCTTT. Translation gives CASSYREKSEAFF.

This chain joins TRBV19 and TRBJ2-1, with D possibly matching TRBD1 (6 bases). Trimming shortened V by 5 bases and J by 4 bases, and 15 bases separated the two germline ends. The CDR3 sequence is 15 residues long. Per the germline V gene, CDR1 is LNHDA and CDR2 is SQIVND (reference sequence). The chain's CDR3 is CASSGTPGGYNEQFF. CDR3 nucleotides: TGTGCCAGTAGTGGGACACCGGGCGGTTACAATGAGCAGTTCTTC.

The rearrangement uses TRBV15 and TRBJ1-3; no firm D call. V gave up 4 bases and J gave up 0 bases, with 7 bases separating them. Germline lookup yields CDR1 LNHNV and CDR2 YYDKDF (reference sequence). The CDR3 covers 14 residues. The CDR3 loop reads CATSKQTSGNTIYF. Here the CDR3 DNA reads TGTGCCACCAGCAAACAGACCTCTGGAAACACCATATATTTT. The full variable domain, its missing parts supplied by reference TRBV15 and TRBJ1-3, is DAMVIQNPRYQVTQFGKPVTLSCSQTLNHNVMYWYQQKSSQAPKLLFHYYDKDFNNEADTPDNFQSRRPNTSFCFLDIRSPGLGDTAMYLCATSKQTSGNTIYFGEGSWLTVV.